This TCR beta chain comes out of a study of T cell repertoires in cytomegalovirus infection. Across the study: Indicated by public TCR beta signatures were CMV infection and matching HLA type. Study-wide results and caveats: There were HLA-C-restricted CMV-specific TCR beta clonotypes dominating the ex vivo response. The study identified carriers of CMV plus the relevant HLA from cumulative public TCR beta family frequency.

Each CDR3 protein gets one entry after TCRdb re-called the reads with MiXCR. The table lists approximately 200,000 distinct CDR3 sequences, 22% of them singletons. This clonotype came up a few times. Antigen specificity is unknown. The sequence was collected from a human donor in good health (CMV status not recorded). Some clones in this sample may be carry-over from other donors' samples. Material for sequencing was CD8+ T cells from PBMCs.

The CDR3 is CASSQDYYGYTF. The CDR3 DNA sequence: TGTGCCAGCAGCCAGGATTACTATGGCTACACCTTC. The rearrangement uses TRBV5-6 and TRBJ1-2, with D unclear. The CDR3 has 12 amino acids. Germline CDR1 SGHDT, CDR2 YYEEEE. V was cut by 4 bases and J by 3 bases, with 7 bases left in between.